The rows below give T cell receptor beta chains drawn from one sample of a study of blood T cell repertoires in COVID-19. Sequencing was performed with immunoSEQ multiplex PCR; in TCRdb, only in-frame clones are kept and a portion is missing. The sample yields about 200,000 clones, 76% seen once. The source material was PBMCs or T cells enriched from blood (not recorded which). Receptors originate from a woman aged 50 to 65 with acute COVID-19. Both conserved end residues are part of each CDR3. Each record gives: CDR3 DNA, CDR3 protein, V gene, clone size, D gene, J gene. D genes are given only for firm matches. Only part of the rows carry a size: once, few, many, or a class if the clone is expanded.

TGTGCCAGCAGCCCGCGCTATGGCAGGGACTATGGCTACACCTTC CASSPRYGRDYGYTF TRBV5-6 NA NA TRBJ1-2
TGTGCCAGTAGTAACAGGGGGCAGCGGACTAATGAAAAACTGTTTTTT CASSNRGQRTNEKLFF TRBV19 few TRBD1 TRBJ1-4
TGTGCCAGCAGTTTCCCGCTGGGCGGGGGGGACAATGAGCAGTTCTTC CASSFPLGGGDNEQFF TRBV6-5 many TRBD2 TRBJ2-1
TGTGCCAGCAGCTTAGAGGGAGGGGTTAAGCCCCAGCATTTT CASSLEGGVKPQHF TRBV7-2 NA NA TRBJ1-5
TGTGCCAGTAAGTCGGGACAGGGAAATAATTCACCCCTCCACTTT CASKSGQGNNSPLHF TRBV19 NA TRBD1 TRBJ1-6
TGTGCCAGCAGCCCAGGGGACGTTTATGGCTACACCTTC CASSPGDVYGYTF TRBV9 few NA TRBJ1-2
TGTGCCTGGAGTGTACGGGGTTGGAACACTGAAGCTTTCTTT CAWSVRGWNTEAFF TRBV30 NA NA TRBJ1-1
TGTGCCAGCACCCATGGACAGGGTGACCCCAAAGGTTCACCCCTCCACTTT CASTHGQGDPKGSPLHF TRBV21-1 NA NA TRBJ1-6
TGTGCCAGCAGCCGAGGGTCCAGGGGGACAGATACGCAGTATTTT CASSRGSRGTDTQYF TRBV7-9 NA TRBD1 TRBJ2-3
TGTGCCAGCAGCCCTCCCAACAGGGAAGAGACCCAGTACTTC CASSPPNREETQYF TRBV3-1/TRBV3-2 few NA TRBJ2-5
TGTGCCAGCACAGGGACAGGGTTGAACACTGAAGCTTTCTTT CASTGTGLNTEAFF TRBV7-9 few TRBD1 TRBJ1-1
TGTGCCAGCAGCTTAGATGGCGGGGGGGCCCCCAATGAGCAGTTCTTC CASSLDGGGAPNEQFF TRBV7-6 NA TRBD2 TRBJ2-1
TGTGCCAGCAGTATTCAGGCCGACTATGGCTACACCTTC CASSIQADYGYTF TRBV27 NA NA TRBJ1-2
TGTGCCGGCGGGACAGGCCCTATGGGTGGCTACACCTTC CAGGTGPMGGYTF TRBV6-5 NA TRBD1 TRBJ1-2
TGTGCCAGCAGCCGGCGGGCAGGCGACGGCTACACCTTC CASSRRAGDGYTF TRBV3-1/TRBV3-2 NA NA TRBJ1-2
TGTGCCTCTCGACAGAACATTAACTATGGCTACACCTTC CASRQNINYGYTF TRBV30 few NA TRBJ1-2
TGCGCCAGCAGCTCGACAGAACTGGGGGGCTACACCTTC CASSSTELGGYTF TRBV5-1 few NA TRBJ1-2
TGTGCCAGCAGCTCTCCTAGGACAGGGCCAGATACGCAGTATTTT CASSSPRTGPDTQYF TRBV6-2/TRBV6-3 once TRBD1 TRBJ2-3
TGTGCCAGCAGCTCCGGACTAGCGGGGGGCAGTAGCACAGATACGCAGTATTTT CASSSGLAGGSSTDTQYF TRBV13 NA TRBD2 TRBJ2-3
TGTGCCAGCAGTTACACCGACTATGCTAATGAAAAACTGTTTTTT CASSYTDYANEKLFF TRBV2 NA NA TRBJ1-4
TGTGCCAGCTCACCACCTGGACAGGGGTTGGGTCGAGAGACCCAGTACTTC CASSPPGQGLGRETQYF TRBV18 once TRBD1 TRBJ2-5
TGTGCCAGCAGCCAAAGACAGGGTGGCTATGGCTACACCTTC CASSQRQGGYGYTF TRBV3-1/TRBV3-2 NA TRBD1 TRBJ1-2
TGTGCCAGCAGGGAAGGGCGGGACAATGAAAAACTGTTTTTT CASREGRDNEKLFF TRBV2 NA NA TRBJ1-4
TGTGCCAGCAGACCCCCTGCGGGGGCCCGTGGCTACACCTTC CASRPPAGARGYTF TRBV28 NA NA TRBJ1-2
TGTGCCAGCAGTCCCATACAGGGCAGCTCTGGAAACACCATATATTTT CASSPIQGSSGNTIYF TRBV28 NA NA TRBJ1-3
TGTGCCAGCAGCGCACAAACAGGTCCAGGGGCAACTAATGAAAAACTGTTTTTT CASSAQTGPGATNEKLFF TRBV3-1/TRBV3-2 NA NA TRBJ1-4
TGCAGCGCCAGGCCTAACACTGAAGCTTTCTTT CSARPNTEAFF TRBV29-1 NA NA TRBJ1-1
TGCAGCGTTCCACCCTCCTCGGGACAGGGAGGCGGCTACACCTTC CSVPPSSGQGGGYTF TRBV29-1 NA TRBD1 TRBJ1-2
TGTGCCAGCAGCTGGGGAGGGTCGGGCACAGATACGCAGTATTTT CASSWGGSGTDTQYF TRBV28 NA TRBD2 TRBJ2-3
TGTGCCAGTAGAGGCGGACAGGGGGATGGCTACACCTTC CASRGGQGDGYTF TRBV19 NA TRBD1 TRBJ1-2
TGTGCCAGCAGCCAAGATGCAGGGTCACCTGAAAAACTGTTTTTT CASSQDAGSPEKLFF TRBV3-1/TRBV3-2 NA NA TRBJ1-4
TGTGCCAGCAGCCCGCCGGGGAGCTCCTACAATGAGCAGTTCTTC CASSPPGSSYNEQFF TRBV11-2 NA NA TRBJ2-1
TGTGCCAGCAGCAAGGGGGACAGGGTCAATATCGAGCAGTTCTTC CASSKGDRVNIEQFF TRBV6-5 NA TRBD1 TRBJ2-1
TGTGCCAGCGGTCGGGGGGGGCCCCAGTTCTTC CASGRGGPQFF TRBV12-3/TRBV12-4 once TRBD2 TRBJ2-1
TGTGCCAGCAGTTACGGAGACAGGGTAGAGACCCAGTACTTC CASSYGDRVETQYF TRBV6-5 NA TRBD1 TRBJ2-5
TGCAGTGCTAGTTCAGGGTATAATTCACCCCTCCACTTT CSASSGYNSPLHF TRBV20-1 NA NA TRBJ1-6
TGCGCCAGCAGCCAAGATAGGAGCTCTGGAAACACCATATATTTT CASSQDRSSGNTIYF TRBV4-1 NA NA TRBJ1-3
TGTGCCAGCAGCGTAGGAGGCATAATGAACACTGAAGCTTTCTTT CASSVGGIMNTEAFF TRBV9 NA NA TRBJ1-1
TGCGCCAGCAGCCATGGACAGACCTTGAACACCGGGGAGCTGTTTTTT CASSHGQTLNTGELFF TRBV4-1 NA NA TRBJ2-2
TGTGCCAGCAGCTTTTACCAGAATGAAAAACTGTTTTTT CASSFYQNEKLFF TRBV28 NA NA TRBJ1-4
TGTGCCAGCAGGTCCGGTTCGGCTATTGGGGCCAATGAGCAGTTCTTC CASRSGSAIGANEQFF TRBV7-2 NA NA TRBJ2-1
TGTGCCAGCAGACACCCGGGACTAGCGGGGTCGAACACCGGGGAGCTGTTTTTT CASRHPGLAGSNTGELFF TRBV27 NA TRBD2 TRBJ2-2
TGTGCCATCAGTACCAACCCCGGACAGGGAAGTACTGAAGCTTTCTTT CAISTNPGQGSTEAFF TRBV10-3 NA TRBD1 TRBJ1-1
TGTGCCAGCAGCCTTGTGGCGGGGGGGGCCACTGAAGCTTTCTTT CASSLVAGGATEAFF TRBV11-2 NA NA TRBJ1-1
TGCGCCAGCAGCCAAGAAGGAGGCCTGCGCGGCCCCTACAATGAGCAGTTCTTC CASSQEGGLRGPYNEQFF TRBV4-3 few NA TRBJ2-1
TGTGCCAGCAGTTTTCAGGGGAGTAGTGGCTACACCTTC CASSFQGSSGYTF TRBV12-3/TRBV12-4 NA NA TRBJ1-2
TGTGCCAGCAGTGACTCCAGCAGGGCCTATGGCTACACCTTC CASSDSSRAYGYTF TRBV6-4 once NA TRBJ1-2
TGTGCCAGCTCAGGTGTGGGACAGGGAGGCAATGAGCAGTTCTTC CASSGVGQGGNEQFF TRBV18 NA TRBD1 TRBJ2-1
TGTGCCAGCAGCTTAAACCGGGACAGGGCGTCCGGCTACACCTTC CASSLNRDRASGYTF TRBV11-2 NA TRBD1 TRBJ1-2
TGTGCCAGCAGCTCCCCGGGAGTCGCTAAGGATCGGTTTGGCTACACCTTC CASSSPGVAKDRFGYTF TRBV7-2 NA NA TRBJ1-2
TGTGCCAGCAGAGCCGGGGATGAGCAGTTCTTC CASRAGDEQFF TRBV7-6 NA NA TRBJ2-1
TGTGCCATCTCCCCGACGGCTAGCGGGTGGGGAGGCACAGATACGCAGTATTTT CAISPTASGWGGTDTQYF TRBV27 NA TRBD2 TRBJ2-3
TGTGCCAGCAGCCGGGACAGGGGGATTGAAAAACTGTTTTTT CASSRDRGIEKLFF TRBV9 NA TRBD1 TRBJ1-4
TGTGCCAGCCGATCAGGGGGCGTTGGCAATGAGCAGTTCTTC CASRSGGVGNEQFF TRBV30 once TRBD1 TRBJ2-1
TGTGCCAGCAGCTCTGTAGCGGGGGGAAGAGGCACAGATACGCAGTATTTT CASSSVAGGRGTDTQYF TRBV11-2 NA TRBD2 TRBJ2-3